Listed below are T cell receptor beta chains from one sample, sequenced in a study of blood T cell repertoires in COVID-19. Libraries were prepared by immunoSEQ multiplex PCR; TCRdb keeps only in-frame clonotypes and omits some of them. The sample carries under 300,000 clones, around 85% recorded once. The sample consisted of peripheral blood. Receptor source: a middle-aged woman with active or convalescent COVID-19. Both conserved end residues are trimmed from each CDR3.

v_gene	CDR3aa
TRBV27	ASATGSYGYT
TRBV27	ASSPGQMRRETQY
TRBV18	ASSGTGGADTQY
TRBV18	ASSPPAGTYEQY
TRBV19	ASSMGQGYEKLF
TRBV6-6	ASSPLAGGSTDTQY
TRBV5-4	ASNQLGGETQY
TRBV5-1	ASNLDSGINYGYT
TRBV30	AWRSGNTGELF
TRBV5-1	ASSLTGGANTEAF
TRBV5-1	ASSTARGGTEAF
TRBV5-4	ASSQDRVGVNGYT
TRBV6-4	ASSPQGSTDTQY
TRBV6-5	ASRYSLMGQGNEQY
TRBV10-3	AISTGQGTDTQY
TRBV7-2	ASSLTWGGSYEQY
TRBV11-2	ASREGQINYGYT
TRBV7-8	ASSLVSRRGGGHNEQF
TRBV5-6	ASSFWGTGDNGYT
TRBV7-3	ASSLPGTSGLYQETQY
TRBV10-3	AISETLSGRRTDTQY
TRBV18	ASSPGQDYYGYT
TRBV7-9	ASSGSLVYNEKLF
TRBV6-5	ASSYSRDEKLF
TRBV12-3/TRBV12-4	ASSFSRNYGYT
TRBV5-1	ASFLGTGNTEAF
TRBV10-3	AIRATSGDTGELF
TRBV29-1	SVERQSYGYT
TRBV12-3/TRBV12-4	ASVQGLYQPQH
TRBV7-9	ASGRTGNGYT
TRBV24-1	ATSIRQGFTDTQY
TRBV7-9	ASSSGGTEAF
TRBV12-3/TRBV12-4	ASSPRDNEQF
TRBV11-1	ASIPAGAPTDTQY
TRBV11-2	ASSPSTGTGIYNEQF
TRBV19	ASSMGARRLNYGYT
TRBV6-5	ASSSREDQPQH
TRBV2	ASSEEEAGHQPQH
TRBV28	ASSLSGGRGNQPQH
TRBV6-2/TRBV6-3	ASSYLQGWGMNTEAF
TRBV11-3	ASSPPDSYEQY
TRBV2	ASSWTSRETQY
TRBV3-1/TRBV3-2	ASSQDGPAANYGYT
TRBV5-5	ASSLGYSSGNTIY
TRBV6-5	ASSYWGGTTDGYT